This T cell receptor beta chain was recovered during a study of blood T cells in healthy people across ages. The use of a sample-barcoded 5' primer and a J-beta primer mix characterized a second PCR of 7 to 11 cycles. The authors tagged each cDNA molecule using a template-switch adaptor with 12 random nucleotides. TCRdb analysed the 5' RACE reads with MiXCR anew, one entry per CDR3 protein. The sample has 750,000 to 1,000,000 distinct CDR3 sequences, 29% seen once. Each donor was a healthy Caucasian individual from Russia, aged roughly 6 to 100. These same data were also listed under a study on T cells of mothers and their children.

Sample: blood. The receptor was isolated from a middle-aged woman in good health.

The CDR3 sequence is CASSLFYRDNQPQHF. The CDR3, as DNA: TGTGCCAGCAGTTTATTCTACAGGGACAATCAGCCCCAGCATTTT. This chain joins TRBV28 and TRBJ1-5, with TRBD1 as a possible D gene (6 bases). CDR1 MDHEN and CDR2 SYDVKM come from the germline V gene. The CDR3 is 15 amino acids. Trimming left V 1 base short and J 3 bases short, with 10 bases between.